These 10 T cell receptor beta chains came from one sample sequenced in a study of cytomegalovirus exposure and HLA in healthy donors. Use of 60 Vbeta and 13 Jbeta primers characterized the PCR. The protocol was immunoSEQ multiplex PCR, while the TCRdb copy is restricted to in-frame clones and leaves out a portion. Of roughly 100,000 clones listed, around 86% were seen once; the top ten hold around 6.9%. The sequenced sample consisted of PBMCs. Source of these receptors: a man younger than 45 in good health and CMV-seropositive.

The chain has TRBV7-2 and TRBJ2-3; 11 positions agree with TRBD2. Trimming cost V 3 bases and J 2 bases; bases outside gene matches: 7. CDR3 size: 17 residues. The germline CDR1 and CDR2 sequences are SGHTA and FQGNSA. CDR3 sequence reads: CASSLGRLAGITDTQYF. Here the CDR3 DNA reads TGTGCCAGCAGCTTGGGGCGACTAGCGGGGATCACAGATACGCAGTATTTT.

The chain joins TRBV10-3 to TRBJ2-3; 7 bases fit TRBD2. Looked up from germline, CDR1 is ENHRY and CDR2 is SYGVKD. This CDR3 is built from 16 residues. V shed 3 bases and J 7 bases; nucleotides not matched to a gene: 13. CDR3: CAISDGGAGSGNTQYF. For the CDR3, the DNA is TGTGCCATCAGTGACGGAGGAGCGGGGTCGGGAAATACGCAGTATTTT.

This rearrangement joins TRBV19 to TRBJ1-1; weak D call: TRBD1 (6 bases). In germline, CDR1 is LNHDA, CDR2 SQIVND (reference sequence). The V end lost 7 bases, the J end lost 4 bases, and 16 bases lay between the germline ends. There are 14 residues in the CDR3. The CDR3 region has the DNA TGTGCCAGTATGGGGGGGCCGGGCGGCACTGAAGCTTTCTTT. This encodes CASMGGPGGTEAFF. Based on the CDR3 plus reference TRBV19 and TRBJ1-1, the full variable domain is DGGITQSPKYLFRKEGQNVTLSCEQNLNHDAMYWYRQDPGQGLRLIYYSQIVNDFQKGDIAEGYSVSREKKESFPLTVTSAQKNPTAFYLCASMGGPGGTEAFFGQGTRLTVV.

The V gene is TRBV27, the J gene TRBJ1-3, with TRBD1 identical over 9 bases. This CDR3 is 15 amino acids long. Losses at the gene ends were 6 bases for V and 4 bases for J; bases not matched to a gene: 7. Germline CDR1 reads MNHEY; CDR2 reads SMNVEV (reference sequence). The CDR3 DNA is TGTGCCAGCAGGGAGAGACAGGGGGACGGAAACACCATATATTTT. Translated: CASRERQGDGNTIYF.

The V gene is TRBV7-9, the J gene TRBJ2-3; 9 bases match TRBD2. Germline V lookup: CDR1 SEHNR, CDR2 FQNEAQ (reference sequence). V shed 5 bases and J 2 bases; nucleotides not matched to a gene: 5. The CDR3 is 15 residues long. The CDR3 here is CASSILAGLTDTQYF. The CDR3 DNA is TGTGCCAGCAGCATTCTAGCGGGGCTCACAGATACGCAGTATTTT.

As DNA, the CDR3 is TGTGCCAGCAAACTAGGGGGTCCGTCCAGCAATCAGCCCCAGCATTTT. Protein: CASKLGGPSSNQPQHF. The rearrangement links TRBV28 to TRBJ1-5, with D maybe TRBD1 (6 bases). Germline CDR1 is MDHEN and CDR2 is SYDVKM. Between the trimmed V and J ends, which lost 7 bases and 1 base, there was a span of 17 bases. The CDR3 consists of 16 residues.

A note on this clone: Additional DNA sequences in this sample encode the identical CDR3. The chain combines TRBV18 with TRBJ1-2; 9 bases are a match to TRBD1. J gave up 8 bases and V 2 bases, and 6 bases lay outside the gene matches. The CDR3 extends over 14 amino acids. The germline gives CDR1 KGHSH, CDR2 LQKENI. CDR3 sequence reads: CASSPERTGDGYTF. The CDR3 nucleotides are TGTGCCAGCTCACCAGAGAGGACAGGGGACGGCTACACCTTC.

The chain has TRBV6-1 and TRBJ2-5; 7 positions agree with TRBD1. The DNA end lines up better with TRBJ2-7; the J call may be wrong. The CDR3 runs 14 residues. Looked up from germline, CDR1 is MNHNS and CDR2 is SASEGT. The CDR3 bases are TGTGCCAGCACTTTCAGGGACAGCTCCTACGAGCAGTACTTC. It yields the protein CASTFRDSSYEQYF.

This chain joins TRBV25-1 and TRBJ1-6; 7 bases are shared with TRBD1. Germline V CDR1 and CDR2: MGHDK, SYGVNS. This CDR3 has 13 residues. The J segment lost 7 bases and the V segment lost 5 bases, leaving 2 bases of the junction unmatched. The CDR3 DNA sequence: TGTGCCAGCAGTTTGGGACAGAATTCACCCCTCCACTTT. Translated, it gives CASSLGQNSPLHF.

This chain connects TRBV11-1 to TRBJ2-5, with 8 bases that match TRBD2. Trimming removed 5 bases from V and 6 bases from J; junction bases left unmatched: 11. Germline loops: CDR1 SGHAT, CDR2 FQDESV (reference sequence). The CDR3 has 15 amino acids. The CDR3 spells CASSPPLAGTKTQYF. The CDR3 coding sequence is TGTGCCAGCAGCCCTCCTTTAGCGGGGACCAAGACCCAGTACTTC.